The 29 T cell receptor beta chains given below trace back to one sample, sequenced in a study of PD-L1 blockade in urothelial cancer. Time point meaning: peripheral blood 6 weeks after treatment start. Libraries were prepared by immunoSEQ multiplex PCR; TCRdb keeps only in-frame clonotypes and omits some of them. The data contain tens of thousands of clones, 90% to 95% of them singletons. Sequenced here: PBMCs, sampled around atezolizumab (anti-PD-L1) treatment. The receptors derive from an older woman with urothelial cancer.

The chain couples TRBV5-4 to TRBJ2-5; 10 positions match TRBD2. The tail of the sequence fits TRBJ2-7 better, so the J call may be wrong. Germline V gene data show CDR1 as SGHNT and CDR2 as YYREEE (reference sequence). This CDR3 has 14 residues. CDR3 in DNA: TGTGCCAGCAGCTCTAGCGGGGGTTTTTACGAGCAGTACTTC. This encodes CASSSSGGFYEQYF.

The chain links TRBV7-9 to TRBJ1-1; D unclear. The CDR3 runs 11 residues. Trimming pared 5 bases from V and 10 bases from J, leaving 11 bases between. The V gene's germline CDR1 is SEHNR and CDR2 FQNEAQ (reference sequence). The DNA for the CDR3 is TGTGCCAGCAGCCCCGGAGGAGGAGCTTTCTTT. Translating it yields CASSPGGGAFF. The full variable domain, completed using reference TRBV7-9 and TRBJ1-1, is DTGVSQNPRHKITKRGQNVTFRCDPISEHNRLYWYRQTLGQGPEFLTYFQNEAQLEKSRLLSDRFSAERPKGSFSTLEIQRTEQGDSAMYLCASSPGGGAFFGQGTRLTVV.

The V call is TRBV15, the J call TRBJ1-4; the match to TRBD1 covers 8 bases. The CDR3 length is 15 residues. The trim removed 8 bases at V and 3 bases at J, leaving 8 bases unmatched. Germline values: CDR1 LNHNV, CDR2 YYDKDF (reference sequence). The CDR3 DNA reads as TGTGCCACCTCTTCTGGACAGGGTGCTAATGAAAAACTGTTTTTT. This encodes CATSSGQGANEKLFF. The variable domain in full, with the rest retrieved from reference TRBV15 and TRBJ1-4, is DAMVIQNPRYQVTQFGKPVTLSCSQTLNHNVMYWYQQKSSQAPKLLFHYYDKDFNNEADTPDNFQSRRPNTSFCFLDIRSPGLGDTAMYLCATSSGQGANEKLFFGSGTQLSVL.

The chain uses TRBV19 and TRBJ1-5, with 10 bases fitting TRBD1. The trim removed 5 bases at V and 8 bases at J, leaving 12 bases unmatched. The CDR3 has 16 amino acids. Germline CDR1 is LNHDA and CDR2 is SQIVND (reference sequence). This CDR3 reads CASSHRDRGGRKPQHF. CDR3 nucleotide sequence: TGTGCCAGTAGTCACCGGGACAGGGGAGGTCGGAAGCCCCAGCATTTT.

The CDR3: CASSPRVAGSIQFF. The DNA of the CDR3 is TGTGCCAGCAGCCCCCGAGTTGCAGGGTCCATCCAGTTCTTC. The rearrangement uses TRBV7-2 and TRBJ2-1; the D gene is possibly TRBD1 (5 bases). There are 14 residues in the CDR3. The germline CDR1 and CDR2 sequences are SGHTA and FQGNSA. V dropped 5 bases and J dropped 13 bases, with 21 bases sitting between them.

The chain employs TRBV5-1 and TRBJ1-3; D is perhaps TRBD1 (6 bases). This CDR3 is built from 16 residues. The V gene lost 0 bases and the J gene lost 7 bases, with 17 bases spanning the gap. Germline lookup yields CDR1 SGHRS and CDR2 YFSETQ. CDR3 sequence (DNA): TGCGCCAGCAGCTTGGCGGGACAAACCCTCGGGAACACCATATATTTT. Protein product: CASSLAGQTLGNTIYF.

The chain is built from TRBV11-2 and TRBJ2-7; 12 nucleotides agree with TRBD2. The CDR3 length is 15 residues. The J segment lost 9 bases and the V segment lost 2 bases, leaving 8 bases of the junction unmatched. The germline gives CDR1 SGHAT, CDR2 FQNNGV. The CDR3 loop reads CASSLLTSGSSGQYF. DNA of the CDR3: TGTGCCAGCAGCTTATTGACTAGCGGGAGTTCCGGGCAGTACTTC.

The chain links TRBV27 to TRBJ1-1, with D maybe TRBD1 (5 bases). Germline CDR1 is MNHEY and CDR2 is SMNVEV (reference sequence). This CDR3 spans 15 amino acids. Trimming cost V 0 bases and J 3 bases, with 11 bases left between them. DNA for the CDR3: TGTGCCAGCAGTTTATCGGCATCAGGGTACACTGAAGCTTTCTTT. This sequence encodes CASSLSASGYTEAFF.

The J gene is TRBJ2-4, the V gene TRBV29-1, with a possible D match to TRBD2 (7 bases). Germline CDR1 is SQVTM and CDR2 is ANQGSEA. V was shortened by 5 bases and J by 8 bases, with 19 bases between the two germline ends. The CDR3 contains 14 residues. The CDR3 nucleotides read TGCAGCGTTTCGGAACGAGTAGGGGGGGACATTCAGTACTTC. This codes for CSVSERVGGDIQYF.

The gene calls are TRBV5-1 and TRBJ1-2; D might be TRBD1 (6 bases). The CDR3 spans 14 residues. Trimming left V 0 bases short and J 7 bases short, with 13 bases between. From germline, CDR1 is SGHRS and CDR2 YFSETQ. This chain's CDR3 is CASSLGAGDPGYTF. The DNA for the CDR3 is TGCGCCAGCAGCTTGGGGGCAGGGGACCCTGGCTACACCTTC.

V usage is TRBV4-3 and J usage is TRBJ1-1; 8 bases fit TRBD1. CDR3 length: 14 residues. With V trimmed by 1 base and J by 6 bases, 4 bases remained unmatched. Germline loops: CDR1 LGHNA, CDR2 YSLEER. The CDR3 spells CASSQVAGGPEAFF. In DNA, the CDR3 is TGCGCCAGCAGCCAAGTGGCAGGGGGCCCTGAAGCTTTCTTT.

The chain carries TRBV6-6 and TRBJ1-2, with a weak D call TRBD1 (5 bases). The CDR3 loop spans 15 amino acids. V lost 1 base, J lost 2 bases, and 11 bases lay in between. CDR1 MNHNY and CDR2 SVGAGI come from the germline V gene (reference sequence). CDR3 sequence: CASSYFQGANYGYTF. The CDR3 bases are TGTGCCAGCAGTTACTTTCAAGGGGCGAACTATGGCTACACCTTC.

This rearrangement joins TRBV5-4 to TRBJ2-7; TRBD1 matches at 7 bases. Germline V gives CDR1 SGHNT, CDR2 YYREEE (reference sequence). This CDR3 comprises 13 residues. The J segment lost 0 bases and the V segment lost 4 bases, leaving 1 base of the junction unmatched. The CDR3 reads CASSPGGSYEQYF. The CDR3 region has the DNA TGTGCCAGCAGCCCAGGGGGCTCCTACGAGCAGTACTTC.

The chain recombines TRBV27 with TRBJ1-1, with 9 positions matching TRBD1. Germline trimming cut 2 bases from V and 1 base from J; bases unmatched to any gene: 2. The CDR3 runs to 15 residues. Germline-derived CDR1 and CDR2 are MNHEY and SMNVEV (reference sequence). CDR3 DNA: TGTGCCAGCAGTTTAACGACAGGGGGGAACACTGAAGCTTTCTTT. Its protein is CASSLTTGGNTEAFF.

This chain uses TRBV28 with TRBJ2-7; 16 nucleotides align to TRBD2. Germline V gene sequence: CDR1 MDHEN, CDR2 SYDVKM. This CDR3 has 19 amino acids. Germline trimming cut 7 bases from V and 0 bases from J; bases unmatched to any gene: 12. This CDR3 is CASTPTGLAGGPRSYEQYF. CDR3 nucleotides: TGTGCCAGCACCCCTACGGGACTAGCGGGAGGGCCCCGCTCCTACGAGCAGTACTTC.

This clone was seen once. The CDR3, as DNA: TGCGCCAGCAGCCCCGCACGAGGAGAGACCCAGTACTTC. Its protein is CASSPARGETQYF. The chain links TRBV4-3 to TRBJ2-5; D remains unclear. This CDR3 is 13 amino acids long. Germline CDR1 LGHNA, CDR2 YSLEER. V shed 4 bases and J shed 4 bases, with 10 bases lying between them.

The chain has TRBV19 and TRBJ2-7; 9 bases line up with TRBD1. Germline assignment: CDR1 LNHDA and CDR2 SQIVND (reference sequence). This CDR3 contains 14 residues. J lost 6 bases, V lost 4 bases, and 7 bases had no gene match. CDR3 loop: CASSSGTGFPEQYF. Here the CDR3 DNA reads TGTGCCAGTAGTAGCGGGACAGGGTTCCCCGAGCAGTACTTC.

This clone appeared a single time. In nucleotides, the CDR3 is TGCGCCAGCAGCGGTACAGGGTACGACGAGCAGTACTTC. This encodes CASSGTGYDEQYF. The chain combines TRBV5-1 with TRBJ2-7; a weak D match, TRBD1 (6 bases). V was shortened by 4 bases and J by 5 bases, with 13 bases between the two germline ends. Germline-derived CDR1 and CDR2 are SGHRS and YFSETQ. This CDR3 is built from 13 residues.

This chain links TRBV4-3 with TRBJ2-3; unclear D gene. Germline CDR1 reads LGHNA; CDR2 reads YSLEER. This CDR3 contains 16 residues. V was pared by 1 base and J by 1 base, with 12 bases between. CDR3 in DNA: TGCGCCAGCAGCCAAGGATCAGGTCTCGGCACAGATACGCAGTATTTT. This translates into CASSQGSGLGTDTQYF.

In this sample, this clone turned up once. The rearrangement links TRBV10-1 to TRBJ2-7; 7 bases are a match to TRBD1. Germline lookup yields CDR1 WNHNN and CDR2 SYGVQD (reference sequence). CDR3 size: 15 residues. The ends lost 6 bases at V and 2 bases at J; junction bases unmatched: 10. The CDR3 reads CASRIQGLRTYEQYF. As DNA, the CDR3 is TGCGCCAGCAGAATACAGGGGCTTAGGACCTACGAGCAGTACTTC.

The DNA of the CDR3 is TGTGCCAGCAGCTACGGGACTAGCGTACTCTACGAGCAGTACTTC. It is translated as CASSYGTSVLYEQYF. The V gene is TRBV27, the J gene TRBJ2-7; TRBD2 aligns across 10 bases. CDR1 and CDR2 (germline): MNHEY, SMNVEV (reference sequence). The CDR3 loop spans 15 amino acids. V lost 6 bases, J lost 3 bases, and 8 bases stayed unmatched.

The V gene is TRBV28, the J gene TRBJ2-5; 10 bases align to TRBD1. Trimming removed 3 bases from V and 5 bases from J; junction bases left unmatched: 9. This CDR3 has 16 amino acids. Germline loops: CDR1 MDHEN, CDR2 SYDVKM. CDR3 protein: CASSFRPGQGRETQYF. DNA for the CDR3: TGTGCCAGCAGTTTCAGACCGGGACAGGGGAGGGAGACCCAGTACTTC.

The CDR3 loop is CASSQDISTDTQYF. CDR3 sequence (DNA): TGTGCCAGCAGCCAAGATATAAGCACAGATACGCAGTATTTT. The rearrangement uses TRBV4-2 and TRBJ2-3, with D uncertain. The CDR3 runs to 14 residues. Germline CDR1 LGHNA, CDR2 YNFKEQ. V was pared by 0 bases and J by 0 bases, with 4 bases between.

This sequence joins TRBV5-1 and TRBJ2-7; the D gene is possibly TRBD1 (6 bases). V was shortened by 3 bases and J by 7 bases, with 23 bases between the two germline ends. CDR1 is SGHRS, CDR2 YFSETQ, per germline. The CDR3 is 16 amino acids. The DNA of the CDR3 is TGCGCCAGCAGCTCCTTACTACAGGGCAAGATTCAGGAGCAGTACTTC. Its protein product is CASSSLLQGKIQEQYF. The variable domain in full, completed from reference TRBV5-1 and TRBJ2-7, reads KAGVTQTPRYLIKTRGQQVTLSCSPISGHRSVSWYQQTPGQGLQFLFEYFSETQRNKGNFPGRFSGRQFSNSRSEMNVSTLELGDSALYLCASSSLLQGKIQEQYFGPGTRLTVT.

The chain joins TRBV6-4 to TRBJ2-3; no firm D call. V lost 6 bases, J lost 2 bases, and 12 bases lay in between. The germline gives CDR1 MRHNA, CDR2 SNTAGT. The CDR3 is 14 residues long. The CDR3, as DNA: TGTGCCAGCAGGTTTAGTGAGTCCACAGATACGCAGTATTTT. It is translated as CASRFSESTDTQYF.

The chain employs TRBV10-3 and TRBJ2-1; 7 bases match TRBD2. The V gene's germline CDR1 is ENHRY and CDR2 SYGVKD. The CDR3 sequence is 16 residues long. V trimming: 0 bases; J trimming: 0 bases; junction bases outside the gene matches: 2. CDR3 loop: CAISESLAASYNEQFF. For the CDR3, the DNA is TGTGCCATCAGTGAGTCGCTAGCGGCCTCCTACAATGAGCAGTTCTTC.

The chain combines TRBV4-1 with TRBJ2-1, with 10 bases aligning to TRBD2. Trimming took 3 bases from V and 2 from J; bases not matched to a gene: 1. The CDR3 spans 15 residues. From germline, CDR1 is MGHRA and CDR2 YSYEKL. CDR3: CASSHLAGAYNEQFF. CDR3 nucleotide sequence: TGCGCCAGCAGCCACCTAGCGGGGGCCTACAATGAGCAGTTCTTC.

This chain joins TRBV7-8 and TRBJ2-3, with 9 bases identical to TRBD2. CDR1 and CDR2 from the germline V gene are SGHVS and FQNEAQ. CDR3 length: 16 residues. J was trimmed by 2 bases and V by 6 bases; bases with no gene match: 9. In nucleotides, the CDR3 is TGTGCCAGCAGGGGTGCGGCTAGCGGGGTCACAGATACGCAGTATTTT. Its translation is CASRGAASGVTDTQYF.

This clone showed up just once. The chain links TRBV11-2 to TRBJ2-3, with 9 bases that match TRBD2. This CDR3 contains 16 residues. V shed 0 bases, J shed 4 bases, and the junction held 5 bases outside the gene matches. CDR1 and CDR2 (germline): SGHAT, FQNNGV. CDR3 loop: CASSLDGGRGADTQYF. The CDR3 nucleotides read TGTGCCAGCAGCTTAGATGGCGGGAGGGGGGCAGATACGCAGTATTTT.